The entry below gives a single T cell receptor beta chain sequence along with its context. The antigen is unknown. The sample is drawn from a study of T cell responses to AZD1222 COVID-19 vaccine. Only in-frame clones appear in the TCRdb table, and some are missing; sequencing was by immunoSEQ multiplex PCR. The sample lists roughly 200,000 clones; 90% to 95% were seen once. V was pared by 1 base and J by 1 base, with 11 bases between. CDR3 length: 15 amino acids. Germline values: CDR1 SGHTA, CDR2 FQGNSA. Notes on the study in general: Regions 160-218 and 743-854 held dominance among vaccine-associated CD4 TCRs, which spanned spike. Just a handful of AZD1222 recipients were seropositive at baseline. Donors, mostly white British, included more females; clonal diversity was possibly underestimated.

The clonotype originates from an adult who received the MenACWY meningococcal vaccine as a control. The chain is built from TRBV7-2 and TRBJ2-7; D unresolved. Specimen: peripheral blood, collected 28 days after the second dose of the MenACWY control vaccine. This CDR3 is CASSLGHPSSYEQYF. CDR3 in DNA: TGTGCCAGCAGCTTAGGACACCCATCTTCCTACGAGCAGTACTTC.